This TCR beta chain stems from a study of brain T cells in children with intractable seizures. The germline CDR1 and CDR2 sequences are LGHDT and YNNKEL (reference sequence). V shed 5 bases and J 8 bases; nucleotides not matched to a gene: 13. The CDR3 consists of 16 residues. The study, taken as a whole, reports: HCMV serostatus was not known, and viral specificity came from CDR3 similarity only. Pre-surgery blood may have been undersampled, hiding some clones.

Regarding time point: blood from clinic visit 5 months post-surgery; TSC patient then seizure free. Only cases whose brain tissue showed the highest T cell transcript signatures were sequenced. Patients received at least one anti-epileptic drug before surgery. A note on this clone: Its antigen is not known.

Some clones are missing from TCRdb's copy, which holds only in-frame ones; the method was immunoSEQ multiplex PCR. The sample consists of 300,000 to 400,000 clones, over 90% of them appearing once. The chain links TRBV3-1 (or the pseudogene TRBV3-2) to TRBJ1-2; TRBD1 agrees at 11 bases. The source material was peripheral blood, sampled 4 to 6 months after surgery. The receptor was isolated from a boy younger than two with tuberous sclerosis and intractable seizures. The CDR3: CASSVTLGQGVQGYTF. CDR3 bases: TGTGCCAGCAGCGTGACCTTGGGACAGGGGGTTCAGGGCTACACCTTC.